Below are 7 T cell receptor beta chains sequenced from a single sample in a study of cytomegalovirus exposure and HLA in healthy donors. In the PCR, 60 Vbeta and 13 Jbeta primers were used. Using immunoSEQ multiplex PCR, the repertoire was profiled, and TCRdb retains in-frame clones only, with some absent. This sample has over 130,000 clones, with 75% to 90% found just once. The source material was PBMCs. These receptors originate from a female donor in good health and CMV-seronegative.

This clone was seen only once. DNA of the CDR3: TGTGCCTGGAGTCCGGGAGCCTACAATGAGCAGTTCTTC. It encodes CAWSPGAYNEQFF. V usage is TRBV30 and J usage is TRBJ2-1, with D possibly TRBD2 on 6 matching bases. V was trimmed by 2 bases and J by 2 bases, leaving 7 bases between them. Germline V gives CDR1 GTSNPN, CDR2 SVGIG (reference sequence). CDR3 length equals 13 residues.

J is TRBJ2-7 and V is TRBV6-5; TRBD2 matches at 14 bases. Germline lookup yields CDR1 MNHEY and CDR2 SVGAGI. Trimming cost V 2 bases and J 7 bases; bases outside gene matches: 4. This CDR3 has 15 amino acids. CDR3 sequence reads: CASSYEGLAGDEQYF. In DNA form, the CDR3 reads TGTGCCAGCAGTTACGAGGGACTAGCGGGAGATGAGCAGTACTTC.

This chain links TRBV4-2 with TRBJ1-2; D gene uncertain. The CDR3 consists of 14 residues. V was cut by 0 bases and J by 3 bases, with 8 bases left in between. Germline CDR1 LGHNA, CDR2 YNFKEQ. The CDR3 region has the DNA TGTGCCAGCAGCCAAGAGGACGGGGACTATGGCTACACCTTC. Translating gives CASSQEDGDYGYTF.

This clone appeared a few times. The chain couples TRBV10-3 to TRBJ2-7, with 7 bases that match TRBD2. Germline CDR1 ENHRY, CDR2 SYGVKD. With 4 bases clipped from V and 3 bases from J, the junction kept 6 bases outside the gene matches. The CDR3 is made up of 14 amino acids. CDR3 sequence: CAISGGTNYYEQYF. CDR3 bases: TGTGCCATCAGTGGCGGGACTAACTACTACGAGCAGTACTTC.

The V gene is TRBV27, the J gene TRBJ1-4, with TRBD1 matching 7 bases. CDR1 is MNHEY, CDR2 SMNVEV, per germline (reference sequence). J was trimmed by 8 bases and V by 3 bases; bases with no gene match: 9. The CDR3 contains 15 residues. The CDR3 loop reads CASSFGTGVREKLFF. CDR3 bases: TGTGCCAGCAGTTTCGGTACAGGGGTACGAGAAAAACTGTTTTTT.

The chain couples TRBV2 to TRBJ1-2, with D hard to call. This CDR3 is 13 amino acids long. Germline values: CDR1 SNHLY, CDR2 FYNNEI. V lost 6 bases to trimming and J lost 4 bases, with 12 bases between them. The CDR3 bases are TGTGCCAGCAGAGGTACAGTGGGCTATGGCTACACCTTC. The encoded protein is CASRGTVGYGYTF.

This clone was detected only a few times. This chain links TRBV27 with TRBJ1-1; possible D gene TRBD1, 6 bases. The ends were cut back, 1 base at V and 5 bases at J, with 11 bases in the middle. The CDR3 totals 14 residues. Germline assignment: CDR1 MNHEY and CDR2 SMNVEV (reference sequence). Written as DNA, the CDR3 is TGTGCCAGCAGTTTATACAGGGATCTGACTGAAGCTTTCTTT. Encoded protein: CASSLYRDLTEAFF.